The clone carrying this TCR beta chain occurred a few times. Its antigen is unidentified. The source of the sample is a study of molecular identifiers for immune sequencing clone quantification. General observations from the study: Reportedly, one cell's Jurkat TCR RNA was detected within 1,200,000 naive CD8 cells. In cases of identical TCR molecules sharing a barcode, highly expanded clone sizes could be underestimated.

The length of the CDR3 is 15 residues. Germline loops: CDR1 MNHEY, CDR2 SVGAGI. The V end was cut by 5 bases, the J end by 3 bases, with 15 bases between. Naive CD8 T cells underwent sorting with the CD8+CD4-CCR7+CD45RA+ definition. Methods described previously were used for bulk TCR libraries, and listed TCR primers were applied. TCRdb re-called the PCR reads through MiXCR, storing one row per CDR3 protein. The sample includes 85,000 to 100,000 distinct CDR3 sequences, less than 25% seen only once; the top ten take roughly 1%. The chain combines TRBV6-5 with TRBJ2-3; D is unresolved. The receptor was isolated from a human donor in good health. Some libraries in this study had Jurkat cell RNA spiked in. Sequencing was performed on naive CD8+ T cells from blood, with Jurkat cell RNA spiked in. Subset defined: FACS-sorted CD8+CD4-CCR7+CD45RA+ naive T cells. In DNA form, the CDR3 reads TGTGCCAGCAGTAAATATCAGCCAGGAACAGATACGCAGTATTTT. Translation gives CASSKYQPGTDTQYF.